This entry describes one TCR beta chain. A junction boundary mismatches the germline segment, possibly from a read error. The authors amplified TCR beta CDR3 regions, and they did so from RNA transcripts for repertoire sequencing. First-round RT-PCR employed HTBI primers, with a second-round multiplex PCR after it. One entry per CDR3 protein results from TCRdb running MiXCR on the multiplex PCR reads. The sample holds about 150,000 distinct CDR3 sequences, 30% to 45% seen once. This specimen belongs to a study of Graves' ophthalmopathy and Graves' hyperthyroidism. The CDR3 covers 14 residues. The germline CDR1 and CDR2 sequences are GTSNPN and SVGIG (reference sequence).

Sample: peripheral blood. The chain links TRBV30 to TRBJ2-7; 7 bases are shared with TRBD1. The origin of this receptor is a woman in her thirties or forties with Graves' ophthalmopathy. The CDR3, as DNA: TGTGCCTGGAGGCCGACAGGGAACAGTTACGAACAGTACTTC. This translates into CAWRPTGNSYEQYF.